The 27 T cell receptor beta chains reported below all come from one sample, sequenced in a study of cytomegalovirus exposure and HLA in healthy donors (dated by TCRdb to about 2017). The library came from the immunoSEQ multiplex PCR assay. TCRdb provides this immuneACCESS table in a form limited to in-frame rearrangements. Some clones are lacking; in checked studies, under half of them reflect an unresolved V gene, and why the rest are absent is not known. In this sample the table shows about 240,000 clones, around 87% of which occur a single time. About 3% of the sample is held by the ten biggest clonotypes. Sequencing used PBMCs. Every receptor here comes from a man aged 18-30 years in good health and CMV-seronegative.

The CDR3 nucleotides read TGTGCCAGCAGCCACTCAGGTCAGCCCCAGCATTTT. Translating gives CASSHSGQPQHF. V usage is TRBV14 and J usage is TRBJ1-5, with D unclear. The germline V gene encodes CDR1 SGHDN and CDR2 FVKESK. CDR3 length: 12 amino acids. Trimming took off 3 bases at V and 6 bases at J, with 6 bases between the two ends.

The chain carries TRBV28 and TRBJ1-1; the D gene is possibly TRBD1 (5 bases). Trimming pared 4 bases from V and 0 bases from J, leaving 12 bases between. Looked up from germline, CDR1 is MDHEN and CDR2 is SYDVKM. The CDR3 is 15 residues long. The CDR3 is CASSWGDRLNTEAFF. For the CDR3, the DNA is TGTGCCAGCAGTTGGGGGGACCGCTTGAACACTGAAGCTTTCTTT.

The V call is TRBV11-2, the J call TRBJ2-1; a possible D gene is TRBD1 (5 bases). The CDR3 sequence is 17 residues long. V was pared by 5 bases and J by 4 bases, with 21 bases between. Germline V lookup: CDR1 SGHAT, CDR2 FQNNGV. The DNA of the CDR3 is TGTGCCAGCAGCCCAGGGTCCTCCCCCGACATTTACAATGAGCAGTTCTTC. Residues: CASSPGSSPDIYNEQFF.

The V and J genes are TRBV10-3 and TRBJ1-3; 8 positions agree with TRBD1. This CDR3 region has 16 residues. In germline, CDR1 is ENHRY, CDR2 SYGVKD. Trimming cost V 6 bases and J 3 bases; bases outside gene matches: 10. CDR3: CAIRNDRGSFGNTIYF. DNA of the CDR3: TGTGCCATCAGGAACGACAGGGGCAGCTTTGGAAACACCATATATTTT.

This chain joins TRBV19 and TRBJ2-3; D is possibly TRBD1 (5 bases). CDR3 size: 13 residues. Trimming stripped 10 bases from V and 0 bases from J, with 11 bases between. The V gene's germline CDR1 is LNHDA and CDR2 SQIVND (reference sequence). CDR3 loop: CATRGASTDTQYF. The CDR3 coding sequence is TGTGCCACCCGTGGGGCTAGCACAGATACGCAGTATTTT.

This chain links TRBV28 with TRBJ2-5; no firm D call. Germline V gene data show CDR1 as MDHEN and CDR2 as SYDVKM. The length of the CDR3 is 15 residues. V was clipped by 5 bases and J by 2 bases, with 15 bases between them. DNA of the CDR3: TGTGCCAGCAGTCACCCCCTGGCAGGTCAAGAGACCCAGTACTTC. As protein: CASSHPLAGQETQYF. The full variable domain, completed using reference TRBV28 and TRBJ2-5, is DVKVTQSSRYLVKRTGEKVFLECVQDMDHENMFWYRQDPGLGLRLIYFSYDVKMKEKGDIPEGYSVSREKKERFSLILESASTNQTSMYLCASSHPLAGQETQYFGPGTRLLVL.

V gene TRBV29-1 combines with J gene TRBJ1-2, with D tentatively TRBD1 (6 bases). Germline V lookup: CDR1 SQVTM, CDR2 ANQGSEA. The CDR3 spans 13 residues. The CDR3 DNA reads TGCGGAACGACAGGCCCCCTATCTGTGGGCTACACCTTC. Encoded protein: CGTTGPLSVGYTF. Variable domain in full (rest from reference TRBV29-1 and TRBJ1-2): SAVISQKPSRDICQRGTSLTIQCQVDSQVTMMFWYRQQPGQSLTLIATANQGSEATYESGFVIDKFPISRPNLTFSTLTVSNMSPEDSSIYLCGTTGPLSVGYTFGSGTRLTVV.

The CDR3 loop reads CASSVGFEGGPNEQFF. Here the CDR3 DNA reads TGTGCCAGCAGCGTAGGTTTCGAGGGGGGGCCCAATGAGCAGTTCTTC. The chain combines TRBV9 with TRBJ2-1, with a tentative D call TRBD2 (7 bases). V gave up 0 bases and J gave up 6 bases, with 16 bases separating them. Germline lookup yields CDR1 SGDLS and CDR2 YYNGEE. The CDR3 is made up of 16 amino acids.

The rearrangement joins TRBV9 to TRBJ2-1, with a possible D match to TRBD2 (5 bases). CDR1 and CDR2 (germline): SGDLS, YYNGEE. CDR3 length equals 16 residues. V dropped 4 bases and J dropped 0 bases, with 14 bases sitting between them. This CDR3 is CASSTRSGSSYNEQFF. Written as DNA, the CDR3 is TGTGCCAGCAGCACAAGAAGCGGTAGCTCCTACAATGAGCAGTTCTTC.

The chain combines TRBV5-1 with TRBJ2-7; 12 bases agree with TRBD1. The junction had 15 bases not matched to a gene; V was cut back by 6 bases and J by 2 bases. CDR1 and CDR2 from the germline V gene are SGHRS and YFSETQ. This CDR3 contains 18 residues. CDR3 residues: CASTNRDRGRLDPYEQYF. The CDR3, as DNA: TGCGCCAGCACCAACCGGGACAGGGGGCGACTAGATCCCTACGAGCAGTACTTC.

The genes are TRBV5-1 and TRBJ2-5; 9 nucleotides align to TRBD1. Trimming cost V 5 bases and J 5 bases; bases outside gene matches: 7. This CDR3 has 14 amino acids. Germline CDR1 is SGHRS and CDR2 is YFSETQ. As DNA, the CDR3 is TGCGCCAGCAGACCGGACAGGGGTCACGAGACCCAGTACTTC. Residues: CASRPDRGHETQYF.

This chain uses TRBV28 with TRBJ2-2; 9 bases map to TRBD1. There are 15 residues in the CDR3. The trim removed 5 bases at V and 4 bases at J, leaving 5 bases unmatched. CDR1 MDHEN and CDR2 SYDVKM come from the germline V gene. The CDR3 DNA reads as TGTGCCAGCAGTCACAGGGGGCTTGGCACCGGGGAGCTGTTTTTT. Translating gives CASSHRGLGTGELFF.

Concerning this clone: Other DNA sequences in the same sample also yield this CDR3. The CDR3 is CASSLYYEQYF. CDR3 sequence (DNA): TGTGCCAGCAGCTTATACTACGAGCAGTACTTC. The genes are TRBV7-9 and TRBJ2-7, with D unclear. CDR3 length: 11 residues. Germline V CDR1 and CDR2: SEHNR, FQNEAQ (reference sequence). V shed 2 bases and J shed 3 bases, with 2 bases lying between them. The whole variable domain, remainder taken from reference TRBV7-9 and TRBJ2-7, is DTGVSQNPRHKITKRGQNVTFRCDPISEHNRLYWYRQTLGQGPEFLTYFQNEAQLEKSRLLSDRFSAERPKGSFSTLEIQRTEQGDSAMYLCASSLYYEQYFGPGTRLTVT.

This rearrangement joins TRBV9 to TRBJ2-1, with 7 bases lining up with TRBD2. Germline CDR1 and CDR2: SGDLS and YYNGEE. The junction had 8 bases not matched to a gene; V was cut back by 0 bases and J by 2 bases. The CDR3 is made up of 17 amino acids. CDR3 in amino acids: CASSVGQRGWTYNEQFF. In nucleotides, the CDR3 is TGTGCCAGCAGCGTAGGCCAGCGGGGCTGGACCTACAATGAGCAGTTCTTC.

CDR3 in amino acids: CASSLAGRGNTEAFF. In nucleotides, the CDR3 is TGCGCCAGCAGCTTGGCGGGGCGGGGAAACACTGAAGCTTTCTTT. The V call is TRBV5-1, the J call TRBJ1-1; a possible D gene is TRBD1 (5 bases). This CDR3 spans 15 amino acids. Germline CDR1 and CDR2: SGHRS and YFSETQ. V was clipped by 0 bases and J by 2 bases, with 11 bases between them.

The chain joins TRBV4-3 to TRBJ2-1; possibly TRBD2 for D (5 bases). This CDR3 contains 17 residues. The germline V and J ends were trimmed by 3 bases and 1 base, with 16 bases remaining between them. Germline assignment: CDR1 LGHNA and CDR2 YSLEER. CDR3 bases: TGCGCCAGCAGCCAGACCCAAGCGGCAAGGTCCTACAATGAGCAGTTCTTC. Translation: CASSQTQAARSYNEQFF.

This clone has just one count. V usage is TRBV7-8 and J usage is TRBJ2-7; TRBD1 matches at 8 bases. The V and J ends lost 1 base and 4 bases, in that order; junction bases with no gene match: 6. Germline CDR1 reads SGHVS; CDR2 reads FQNEAQ. The CDR3 length is 15 residues. The CDR3 DNA reads as TGTGCCAGCAGCTTAGACAGGGGGAGGTCGTACGAGCAGTACTTC. It yields the protein CASSLDRGRSYEQYF.

This sequence joins TRBV28 and TRBJ1-2, with 9 bases identical to TRBD1. CDR1 is MDHEN and CDR2 is SYDVKM in the germline V gene. J gave up 8 bases and V 2 bases, and 12 bases lay outside the gene matches. CDR3 size: 16 residues. The CDR3 here is CASSLPGQGNFGGYTF. Written as DNA, the CDR3 is TGTGCCAGCAGTTTACCGGGACAGGGAAATTTTGGAGGCTACACCTTC.

The chain recombines TRBV6-1 with TRBJ1-1, with D perhaps matching TRBD1 (6 bases). Between the trimmed V and J ends, which lost 2 bases and 1 base, there was a span of 14 bases. CDR3 length: 16 amino acids. In germline, CDR1 is MNHNS, CDR2 SASEGT. The CDR3 spells CASSEWVGQPNTEAFF. In nucleotides, the CDR3 is TGTGCCAGCAGTGAATGGGTTGGACAGCCGAACACTGAAGCTTTCTTT.

The V call is TRBV9, the J call TRBJ1-3; D is unclear. The CDR3 spans 17 residues. Germline V lookup: CDR1 SGDLS, CDR2 YYNGEE. V lost 4 bases and J lost 0, with 17 bases in between. In DNA, the CDR3 is TGTGCCAGCAGCCCTCGCCCAATGGGGAGCTCTGGAAACACCATATATTTT. Protein sequence: CASSPRPMGSSGNTIYF.

The chain employs TRBV2 and TRBJ2-3, with TRBD2 identical over 9 bases. There are 16 residues in the CDR3. V shed 4 bases and J 3 bases; nucleotides not matched to a gene: 8. CDR1 SNHLY and CDR2 FYNNEI come from the germline V gene. CDR3 residues: CASSGGLLAGTDTQYF. The CDR3 DNA reads as TGTGCCAGCAGTGGGGGGTTGCTAGCGGGGACAGATACGCAGTATTTT. The complete variable domain, with remaining parts taken from reference TRBV2 and TRBJ2-3, reads EPEVTQTPSHQVTQMGQEVILRCVPISNHLYFYWYRQILGQKVEFLVSFYNNEISEKSEIFDDQFSVERPDGSNFTLKIRSTKLEDSAMYFCASSGGLLAGTDTQYFGPGTRLTVL.

The chain couples TRBV20-1 to TRBJ1-2; D is possibly TRBD1 (6 bases). The CDR3 is made up of 11 amino acids. V gave up 6 bases and J gave up 6 bases, with 11 bases separating them. Germline V gene sequence: CDR1 DFQATT, CDR2 SNEGSKA (reference sequence). The CDR3 DNA is TGCAGTGCCGGGACACATAATGGCTACACCTTC. This translates into CSAGTHNGYTF.

The chain recombines TRBV4-1 with TRBJ2-2; 7 bases match TRBD2. The CDR3 totals 16 residues. CDR1 is MGHRA and CDR2 is YSYEKL in the germline V gene. The V gene end was trimmed by 1 base and the J gene end by 2 bases; junction bases not matched to a gene: 4. The CDR3 is CASSQGGLVNTGELFF. In nucleotides, the CDR3 is TGCGCCAGCAGCCAAGGCGGACTAGTAAACACCGGGGAGCTGTTTTTT.

This clone was counted a single time. The chain links TRBV10-2 to TRBJ1-5; D gene ambiguous. Germline assignment: CDR1 WSHSY and CDR2 SAAADI. V lost 4 bases and J 2 bases, leaving 9 bases between the germline ends. The CDR3 length is 14 residues. CDR3 sequence (DNA): TGCGCCAGCAGTGCTTCGGGTGGCAATCAGCCCCAGCATTTT. Encoded protein: CASSASGGNQPQHF.

The chain's CDR3 is CASSLSPPRSVETQYF. The CDR3 coding sequence is TGTGCCAGCAGTTTATCCCCCCCCCGTAGCGTCGAGACCCAGTACTTC. V is TRBV27 and J is TRBJ2-5, with D maybe TRBD2 (5 bases). Trimming took off 0 bases at V and 5 bases at J, with 16 bases between the two ends. Germline CDR1 is MNHEY and CDR2 is SMNVEV (reference sequence). The CDR3 loop spans 16 amino acids.

This clone occurred a few times. This sequence joins TRBV27 and TRBJ2-2; D is unclear. The CDR3 contains 13 residues. V was cut by 6 bases and J by 6 bases, with 11 bases left in between. Germline loops: CDR1 MNHEY, CDR2 SMNVEV (reference sequence). The CDR3 DNA is TGTGCCAGCAGACCCCCCGGTGCCGGGGAGCTGTTTTTT. Amino acids: CASRPPGAGELFF.

This chain links TRBV19 with TRBJ2-1; 10 nucleotides agree with TRBD2. The CDR3 consists of 15 residues. J gave up 5 bases and V 3 bases, and 4 bases lay outside the gene matches. The germline V gene encodes CDR1 LNHDA and CDR2 SQIVND (reference sequence). The chain's CDR3 is CASSMWLAGDNEQFF. The CDR3 nucleotides read TGTGCCAGTAGTATGTGGCTAGCGGGGGACAATGAGCAGTTCTTC.